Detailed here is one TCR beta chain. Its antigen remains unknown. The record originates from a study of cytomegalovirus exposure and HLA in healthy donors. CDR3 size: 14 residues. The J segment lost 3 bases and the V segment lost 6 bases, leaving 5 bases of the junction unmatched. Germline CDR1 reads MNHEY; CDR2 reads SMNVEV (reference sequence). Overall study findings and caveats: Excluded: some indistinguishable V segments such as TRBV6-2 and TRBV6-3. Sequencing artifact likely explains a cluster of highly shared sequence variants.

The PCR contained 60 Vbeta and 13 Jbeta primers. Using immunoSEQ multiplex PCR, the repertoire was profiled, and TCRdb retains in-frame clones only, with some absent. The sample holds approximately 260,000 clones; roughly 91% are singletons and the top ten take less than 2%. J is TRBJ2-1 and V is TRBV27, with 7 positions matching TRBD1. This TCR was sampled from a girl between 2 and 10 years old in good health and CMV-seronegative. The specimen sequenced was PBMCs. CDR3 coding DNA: TGTGCCAGCAGGTCGGACAGGAACTACAATGAGCAGTTCTTC. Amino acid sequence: CASRSDRNYNEQFF.